Included here is one T cell receptor beta chain sequence, with context. Its cognate antigen is unknown. The source of the sample is a study of T cells expressing NK-cell markers. On the study more broadly: HCMV seropositivity marked most of the eight sequenced donors; one was seronegative.

Beta-chain TCR cDNA was generated via 5'RACE template switching with UMIs. TCRdb re-called the 5' RACE reads and catalogs CDR3 proteins one per entry, DNA excluded. The table lists 300,000 to 500,000 distinct CDR3 sequences. Germline CDR1 is MGHRA and CDR2 is YSYEKL. This CDR3 is built from 15 residues. Points from the study as a whole: Unclear, still, was the HCMV specificity of the expanded NKG2C+ T cell clones.

Sequencing was carried out using blood T cells: a sorted CD56 or NKG2C T cell subset, CD4+ or CD8+ T cells, or bulk PBMC T cells (not recorded which). V usage is TRBV4-1 and J usage is TRBJ2-3. The receptor comes from a woman aged 45-59 years in good health. CDR3 region: CASRERPLGTDTQYF.